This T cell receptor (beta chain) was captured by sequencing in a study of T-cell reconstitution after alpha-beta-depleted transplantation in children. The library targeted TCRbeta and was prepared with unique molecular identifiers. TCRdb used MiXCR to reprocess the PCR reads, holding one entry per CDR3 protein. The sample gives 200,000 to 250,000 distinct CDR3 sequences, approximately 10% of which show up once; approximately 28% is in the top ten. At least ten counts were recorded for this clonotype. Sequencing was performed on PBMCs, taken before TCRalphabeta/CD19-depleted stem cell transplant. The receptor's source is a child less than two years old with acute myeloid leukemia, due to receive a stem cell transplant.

The CDR3, as DNA: TGTGCCAGCTCACGACAGCGGGGGGCCCAAGAGACCCAGTACTTC. Translation gives CASSRQRGAQETQYF. The chain links TRBV18 to TRBJ2-5; 9 positions match TRBD2. With 4 bases clipped from V and 1 base from J, the junction kept 4 bases outside the gene matches. CDR1 and CDR2 from the germline V gene are KGHSH and LQKENI. CDR3 length equals 15 residues.